This T cell receptor beta chain was documented in a study of T cells in Graves' hyperthyroidism and ophthalmopathy. Turning to this clonotype: Being one base from a much bigger clone, this may be a read error.

Amplification targeted TCR beta CDR3 regions from RNA transcripts. TCR CDR3 underwent first-round RT-PCR with the HTBI primer set. TCRdb processed the multiplex PCR reads anew with MiXCR; each CDR3 protein has one entry. The profile shows 300,000 to 450,000 distinct CDR3 sequences, about 14% of them singletons. It was 10 ml of fresh peripheral blood that supplied the PBMCs. There are 17 residues in the CDR3. Germline CDR1 reads SGHTA; CDR2 reads FQGTGA. V was pared by 5 bases and J by 4 bases, with 11 bases of the junction left unmatched. The gene calls are TRBV7-3 and TRBJ2-6; the match to TRBD1 covers 7 bases. This TCR came from a woman in her sixties with Graves' hyperthyroidism. The sequenced sample consisted of blood. Here the CDR3 reads CASSQGTEAPGANVLTF. In nucleotides, the CDR3 is TGTGCCAGCAGCCAGGGGACAGAGGCGCCGGGGGCCAACGTCCTGACTTTC.